This T cell receptor (beta chain) was captured in a study of T cell changes during pregnancy in multiple sclerosis. V was trimmed by 8 bases and J by 0 bases, leaving 11 bases between them. CDR3 length: 14 residues. Germline loops: CDR1 WSHSY, CDR2 SAAADI. Sequencing was performed with immunoSEQ multiplex PCR; in TCRdb, only in-frame clones are kept and a portion is missing. The top ten clones hold 2.8% of a sample with over 45,000 clones, around 90% of them seen once. The sequenced sample was peripheral blood, obtained in the third trimester of pregnancy. The receptor was isolated from a female donor in good health, enrolled as a control in a pregnancy study. V is TRBV10-2 and J is TRBJ1-3; D perhaps matches TRBD1 (5 bases). CDR3 sequence (DNA): TGCGCCAGCTATTCGGGGGTCTCTGGAAACACCATATATTTT. It translates to CASYSGVSGNTIYF.